Each of the 17 T cell receptor beta chains below was sequenced from the same sample in a study of blood T cell repertoires in COVID-19. Produced via immunoSEQ multiplex PCR; TCRdb's table is partial and in-frame only. This sample has around 260,000 clones, with around 82% found just once. The specimen sequenced was peripheral blood. Receptors originate from a woman between 45 and 60 years old who had recovered from COVID-19.

The chain is built from TRBV19 and TRBJ2-3; the D gene is possibly TRBD2 (5 bases). Germline V lookup: CDR1 LNHDA, CDR2 SQIVND (reference sequence). This CDR3 spans 14 amino acids. V dropped 2 bases and J dropped 3 bases, with 9 bases sitting between them. The CDR3 loop is CASSIRGGTDTQYF. The CDR3 region has the DNA TGTGCCAGTAGTATACGGGGTGGTACAGATACGCAGTATTTT.

The V call is TRBV19, the J call TRBJ1-5; 7 bases agree with TRBD1. Trimming at V came to 1 base and at J to 3 bases, leaving 9 bases not matched to a gene. CDR1 and CDR2 (germline): LNHDA, SQIVND (reference sequence). The CDR3 has 17 residues. The CDR3 sequence is CASSIVGGGSNNQPQHF. CDR3 nucleotides: TGTGCCAGTAGTATAGTAGGAGGGGGCTCCAACAATCAGCCCCAGCATTTT. The entire variable domain, with the rest obtained from reference TRBV19 and TRBJ1-5, is as follows: DGGITQSPKYLFRKEGQNVTLSCEQNLNHDAMYWYRQDPGQGLRLIYYSQIVNDFQKGDIAEGYSVSREKKESFPLTVTSAQKNPTAFYLCASSIVGGGSNNQPQHFGDGTRLSIL.

The rearrangement links TRBV28 to TRBJ2-1, with 12 bases that match TRBD2. J lost 10 bases, V lost 6 bases, and 16 bases had no gene match. The CDR3 has 17 residues. Germline V gene data show CDR1 as MDHEN and CDR2 as SYDVKM. The DNA of the CDR3 is TGTGCCAGCAGCCTAGGGGCTAGCGGGGGGGCCGTGAGGGAGCAGTTCTTC. Its translation is CASSLGASGGAVREQFF.

This clone was detected once. The chain has TRBV2 and TRBJ1-3; D is unresolved. Trimming cost V 4 bases and J 4 bases, with 5 bases left between them. The V gene's germline CDR1 is SNHLY and CDR2 FYNNEI. The CDR3 contains 12 residues. CDR3 sequence (DNA): TGTGCCAGCAGTGGGGCAGGAAACACCATATATTTT. The encoded protein is CASSGAGNTIYF.

The chain carries TRBV6-5 and TRBJ2-2; maybe TRBD2 (5 bases). The CDR3 runs to 15 residues. V was trimmed by 7 bases and J by 0 bases, leaving 12 bases between them. Germline CDR1 reads MNHEY; CDR2 reads SVGAGI. DNA for the CDR3: TGTGCCAGCACGCGCGGGTATTCGAACACCGGGGAGCTGTTTTTT. Protein sequence: CASTRGYSNTGELFF.

The chain is built from TRBV19 and TRBJ2-2; 7 positions agree with TRBD1. CDR1 LNHDA and CDR2 SQIVND come from the germline V gene (reference sequence). V shed 5 bases and J 7 bases; nucleotides not matched to a gene: 1. The CDR3 length is 12 residues. The CDR3 region is CASSGDSGELFF. The CDR3 DNA sequence: TGTGCCAGTAGTGGGGACAGCGGGGAGCTGTTTTTT.

V is TRBV28 and J is TRBJ2-7, with 8 bases lining up with TRBD1. The germline V gene encodes CDR1 MDHEN and CDR2 SYDVKM. The CDR3 loop spans 15 amino acids. V lost 6 bases, J lost 3 bases, and 10 bases stayed unmatched. CDR3 DNA: TGTGCCAGCAGAAAGACCGGGACAGGTCTCTACGAGCAGTACTTC. Amino acids: CASRKTGTGLYEQYF.

A single count supports this clone. This chain links TRBV28 with TRBJ1-1, with 8 bases aligning to TRBD1. Germline CDR1 is MDHEN and CDR2 is SYDVKM. Unmatched junction bases numbered 10, after V lost 6 bases and J lost 4 bases. The CDR3 totals 15 residues. The CDR3 sequence is CASRNAGGEGTEAFF. The CDR3 region has the DNA TGTGCCAGCAGGAACGCAGGGGGCGAGGGCACTGAAGCTTTCTTT.

This clone was picked up a small number of times. CDR3 DNA sequence: TGTGCCAGCAGCTGGGGGGGGACAATACCAGGCACAGATACGCAGTATTTT. Translating gives CASSWGGTIPGTDTQYF. The gene calls are TRBV11-2 and TRBJ2-3; tentative D call: TRBD2 (7 bases). From germline, CDR1 is SGHAT and CDR2 FQNNGV. V lost 4 bases and J lost 1, with 18 bases in between. The CDR3 loop spans 17 amino acids.

The rearrangement links TRBV19 to TRBJ1-6; D is uncertain. The ends were cut back, 3 bases at V and 7 bases at J, with 10 bases in the middle. CDR1 and CDR2 (germline): LNHDA, SQIVND (reference sequence). The CDR3 extends over 14 amino acids. CDR3 bases: TGTGCCAGTAGTATTAAACAAGAAAATTCACCCCTCCACTTT. It translates to CASSIKQENSPLHF.

There are a few counts of this clone. The chain couples TRBV28 to TRBJ1-2, with TRBD1 identical over 8 bases. The CDR3 is 15 residues long. CDR1 is MDHEN and CDR2 is SYDVKM in the germline V gene. J lost 7 bases, V lost 5 bases, and 12 bases had no gene match. Here the CDR3 DNA reads TGTGCCAGCAGTCCATCGGCAGGGGGCAACCCTGGCTACACCTTC. It is translated as CASSPSAGGNPGYTF.

This clone was counted a few times. The CDR3 region is CASSYSGRAGDTQYF. The DNA for the CDR3 is TGTGCCAGCAGTTATAGCGGGAGGGCCGGAGATACGCAGTATTTT. This chain connects TRBV6-5 to TRBJ2-3; 11 bases are shared with TRBD2. Trimming took 3 bases from V and 5 from J; bases not matched to a gene: 4. The germline CDR1 and CDR2 sequences are MNHEY and SVGAGI. This CDR3 region has 15 residues.

The gene calls are TRBV5-1 and TRBJ2-7, with 11 bases that match TRBD2. CDR3 length: 17 residues. CDR1 SGHRS and CDR2 YFSETQ come from the germline V gene. The J segment lost 2 bases and the V segment lost 2 bases, leaving 9 bases of the junction unmatched. CDR3 in DNA: TGCGCCAGCAGCTTAATTGGGGAGACTAGCGGGGCCTACGAGCAGTACTTC. Amino acid sequence: CASSLIGETSGAYEQYF.

This clone was recorded only once. The chain is built from TRBV3-1 (or the pseudogene TRBV3-2) and TRBJ2-5, with D tentatively TRBD2 (5 bases). CDR3 size: 15 residues. V shed 4 bases and J shed 0 bases, with 12 bases lying between them. CDR1 is LGHDT and CDR2 is YNNKEL in the germline V gene (reference sequence). For the CDR3, the DNA is TGTGCCAGCAGCCCGGGGAGTAGCGACCAAGAGACCCAGTACTTC. It is translated as CASSPGSSDQETQYF.

This chain uses TRBV30 with TRBJ1-6; D is undetermined. The CDR3 totals 15 residues. Trimming took 5 bases from V and 7 from J, leaving 18 bases between them. CDR1 is GTSNPN and CDR2 is SVGIG in the germline V gene (reference sequence). Here the CDR3 reads CAWEARGKPNSPLHF. The CDR3 bases are TGTGCCTGGGAAGCGAGAGGGAAGCCGAATTCACCCCTCCACTTT.

The gene calls are TRBV18 and TRBJ2-1; 9 bases map to TRBD2. Germline V gene sequence: CDR1 KGHSH, CDR2 LQKENI. J gave up 7 bases and V 2 bases, and 12 bases lay outside the gene matches. The CDR3 has 17 amino acids. This chain's CDR3 is CASSPSPRGGGGNEQFF. The CDR3 DNA is TGTGCCAGCTCACCATCTCCCCGAGGCGGGGGGGGTAATGAGCAGTTCTTC.

The chain links TRBV6-4 to TRBJ2-2; 13 bases fit TRBD2. The CDR3 consists of 18 residues. J lost 4 bases, V lost 3 bases, and 8 bases had no gene match. CDR1 and CDR2 from the germline V gene are MRHNA and SNTAGT. CDR3 in DNA: TGTGCCAGCAGTGAAACCGGGACTAGCGGGGCCGTCACCGGGGAGCTGTTTTTT. It encodes CASSETGTSGAVTGELFF.